A selection of T cell receptor beta chains follows, all from one sample in a study of CD8 T cells in Susac syndrome. TCRdb re-derived calls from the immunoSEQ multiplex PCR reads in MiXCR, one entry per CDR3 protein. This sample has 250,000 to 350,000 distinct CDR3 sequences; around 90% occur once, and the top ten carry approximately 0.065%. The sequenced sample consisted of CD4+ T cells from PBMCs. Receptor source: a human donor with multiple sclerosis. CDR3s include the opening cysteine and the closing phenylalanine or tryptophan. A D gene is named only where the DNA matches it firmly. Only part of the rows carry a size: once, few, many, or a class if the clone is expanded.

d_call,clone_size,v_call,j_call,cdr3_aa,cdr3_nt
TRBD2,NA,TRBV4-1,TRBJ2-3,CASSQDLLAVGVHQYF,TGCGCCAGCAGCCAAGACCTTCTAGCGGTTGGCGTGCACCAGTATTTT
NA,NA,TRBV7-2,TRBJ1-1,CASSFELEAFF,TGTGCCAGCAGCTTCGAACTTGAAGCTTTCTTT
TRBD1,NA,TRBV10-2,TRBJ1-2,CASSQGSRGYTF,TGCGCCAGCTCACAGGGGTCCCGTGGCTACACCTTC
TRBD1,once,TRBV7-2,TRBJ1-1,CASSQRTGVNTEAFF,TGTGCCAGCAGCCAGCGGACAGGGGTGAACACTGAAGCTTTCTTT
NA,NA,TRBV29-1,TRBJ2-3,CSVAGDLSTDTQYF,TGCAGCGTTGCAGGGGACCTTAGCACAGATACGCAGTATTTT
NA,NA,TRBV6-5,TRBJ1-1,CASSSQRDKFF,TGTGCCAGCAGTTCACAGAGAGATAAATTTTTT
NA,NA,TRBV5-6,TRBJ1-5,CASSLGRGGQPQHF,TGTGCCAGCAGCTTGGGAAGGGGTGGTCAGCCCCAGCATTTT
NA,once,TRBV7-8,TRBJ2-7,CASSTRQRYEQYF,TGTGCCAGCAGCACGAGACAGCGCTACGAGCAGTACTTC
TRBD2,NA,TRBV4-3,TRBJ2-1,CASTPSGNEQFF,TGCGCCAGCACCCCTAGCGGGAATGAGCAGTTCTTC
TRBD2,NA,TRBV19,TRBJ2-5,CASSLSGSPETQYF,TGTGCCAGTAGTTTGAGCGGGAGCCCAGAGACCCAGTACTTC
TRBD2,few,TRBV20-1,TRBJ2-7,CSARDPRGAAEQYF,TGCAGTGCTAGAGACCCGCGGGGGGCCGCCGAGCAGTACTTC
NA,few,TRBV7-2,TRBJ1-2,CASSLGVDGYTF,TGTGCCAGCAGCCTGGGGGTTGATGGCTACACCTTC
TRBD2,NA,TRBV7-6,TRBJ2-5,CASSYTGTTKETQYF,TGTGCCAGCAGTTATACCGGGACTACCAAAGAGACCCAGTACTTC
TRBD2,NA,TRBV30,TRBJ2-1,CAWSKTSGGLGQFF,TGTGCCTGGAGTAAGACTAGCGGGGGGCTTGGGCAGTTCTTC
NA,NA,TRBV18,TRBJ2-1,CASSPFVPKQGHNNEQFF,TGTGCCAGCTCACCTTTCGTTCCGAAGCAGGGCCATAACAATGAGCAGTTCTTC
NA,once,TRBV20-1,TRBJ1-1,CSAYSAPLNTEAFF,TGCAGTGCTTACAGTGCTCCCCTGAACACTGAAGCTTTCTTT
TRBD1,NA,TRBV5-1,TRBJ1-1,CASRVTGVPGTEAFF,TGCGCCAGCAGAGTCACAGGGGTCCCCGGCACTGAAGCTTTCTTT
TRBD2,NA,TRBV6-2/TRBV6-3,TRBJ2-7,CASRRAGTPREQYF,TGTGCCAGCAGGCGAGCGGGAACCCCACGCGAGCAGTACTTC
NA,NA,TRBV23-1,TRBJ1-6,CASSRTGSLHF,TGCGCCAGCAGCCGAACAGGGTCCCTCCACTTT
NA,NA,TRBV5-1,TRBJ2-5,CASRTNQETQYF,TGCGCCAGCAGGACGAATCAAGAGACCCAGTACTTC
TRBD1,few,TRBV30,TRBJ1-3,CAWSPGTAGNTIYF,TGTGCCTGGAGTCCCGGGACAGCTGGAAACACCATATATTTT
NA,NA,TRBV18,TRBJ1-6,CASSADRNSPLHF,TGTGCCAGCTCAGCGGACCGTAATTCACCCCTCCACTTT
TRBD2,once,TRBV4-1,TRBJ2-3,CASSQDLVAGGERAQYF,TGCGCCAGCAGCCAAGATCTGGTAGCGGGAGGGGAGAGGGCGCAGTATTTT
NA,NA,TRBV13,TRBJ1-4,CASSATRANEKLFF,TGTGCCAGCAGCGCTACCCGAGCTAATGAAAAACTGTTTTTT
NA,NA,TRBV7-9,TRBJ1-1,CASRPPGGQSNTEAFF,TGTGCCAGCAGGCCTCCCGGGGGCCAGTCGAACACTGAAGCTTTCTTT
NA,once,TRBV29-1,TRBJ2-7,CSAQDIHEQYF,TGCAGCGCGCAGGACATTCACGAGCAGTACTTC
TRBD1,NA,TRBV19,TRBJ1-1,CAARQGANTEAFF,TGTGCCGCAAGACAGGGTGCGAACACTGAAGCTTTCTTT
TRBD1,NA,TRBV2,TRBJ2-3,CASKYRDRGRNTQYF,TGTGCCAGCAAATACCGGGACAGGGGGCGGAATACGCAGTATTTT
TRBD1,NA,TRBV7-9,TRBJ2-7,CASSFYDRGWQYF,TGTGCCAGCAGCTTCTACGACAGGGGCTGGCAGTACTTC
NA,NA,TRBV6-1,TRBJ1-3,CASSEGWTAVYF,TGTGCCAGCAGTGAAGGGTGGACGGCCGTATATTTT
NA,once,TRBV18,TRBJ2-2,CASSPETNTGELFF,TGTGCCAGCTCACCGGAAACCAACACCGGGGAGCTGTTTTTT
NA,NA,TRBV4-1,TRBJ2-7,CASSPRPLGGAYEQYF,TGCGCCAGCAGCCCCCGACCTCTTGGCGGGGCCTACGAGCAGTACTTC
NA,NA,TRBV14,TRBJ1-2,CASSQDGPYGYTF,TGTGCCAGCAGCCAAGATGGGCCCTATGGCTACACCTTC
NA,NA,TRBV12-3/TRBV12-4,TRBJ2-5,CASTEGSYQETQYF,TGTGCCAGCACCGAGGGTTCTTACCAAGAGACCCAGTACTTC
NA,NA,TRBV12-3/TRBV12-4,TRBJ1-5,CASSSTGFGQPQHF,TGTGCCAGCAGTTCCACAGGGTTCGGTCAGCCCCAGCATTTT
NA,NA,TRBV6-1,TRBJ2-2,CASRPWGIDTGELFF,TGTGCCAGCAGGCCTTGGGGGATAGACACCGGGGAGCTGTTTTTT
TRBD2,NA,TRBV19,TRBJ2-1,CASSKGGVASGSNEQFF,TGTGCCAGTAGTAAAGGTGGTGTGGCTAGCGGGAGCAATGAGCAGTTCTTC
TRBD1,NA,TRBV3-1,TRBJ2-1,CASSTGTGSYNEQFF,TGTGCCAGCAGCACCGGGACAGGGTCCTACAATGAGCAGTTCTTC
NA,NA,TRBV20-1,TRBJ2-3,CSARDESANSPDTQYF,TGCAGTGCTAGAGATGAGAGCGCGAATAGCCCAGATACGCAGTATTTT
TRBD1,NA,TRBV20-1,TRBJ1-3,CSASGTGGHSGNTIYF,TGCAGTGCTAGCGGGACAGGGGGCCACTCTGGAAACACCATATATTTT
TRBD1,NA,TRBV18,TRBJ1-4,CASSQRTGELNEKLFF,TGTGCCAGCTCACAGAGGACAGGGGAGCTTAATGAAAAACTGTTTTTT
TRBD1,NA,TRBV29-1,TRBJ1-2,CSVEEEGQFYGYTF,TGCAGCGTTGAAGAGGAGGGACAGTTCTATGGCTACACCTTC
NA,NA,TRBV4-3,TRBJ1-4,CASSQDHSLNEKLFF,TGCGCCAGCAGCCAAGACCACAGTCTTAATGAAAAACTGTTTTTT
NA,NA,TRBV18,TRBJ1-1,CASSPHRPGQLNTEAFF,TGTGCCAGCTCACCCCACCGGCCGGGCCAGCTGAACACTGAAGCTTTCTTT
TRBD2,NA,TRBV18,TRBJ2-5,CASSRTSGGQETQYF,TGTGCCAGCTCACGCACTAGCGGGGGACAAGAGACCCAGTACTTC
NA,NA,TRBV20-1,TRBJ2-7,CSARRRGRGAPYEQYF,TGCAGTGCTAGGAGAAGGGGGCGGGGGGCCCCCTACGAGCAGTACTTC
NA,NA,TRBV5-5,TRBJ1-5,CASSLEDFQPQHF,TGTGCCAGCAGCTTAGAGGACTTTCAGCCCCAGCATTTT
NA,NA,TRBV12-3/TRBV12-4,TRBJ2-5,CASSGDRFAETQYF,TGTGCCAGCAGCGGTGACAGGTTCGCGGAGACCCAGTACTTC